Presented here are 18 T cell receptor beta chains from one specimen sequenced in a study of T cells in Graves' hyperthyroidism and ophthalmopathy. TCR beta CDR3 regions were amplified from RNA. HTBI primers were the set used in a first-round RT-PCR of the TCR CDR3. TCRdb independently ran MiXCR on the multiplex PCR reads; one entry per CDR3 protein. The top ten clones hold approximately 5.3% of a sample with approximately 410,000 distinct CDR3 sequences, around 15% of them seen once. The specimen was blood. These TCRs come from a woman aged 18-29 years with Graves' hyperthyroidism.

The chain employs TRBV5-6 and TRBJ2-5; 8 positions match TRBD2. The CDR3 is 16 residues long. The junction had 11 bases not matched to a gene; V was cut back by 4 bases and J by 3 bases. Germline assignment: CDR1 SGHDT and CDR2 YYEEEE. CDR3 residues: CASSTPGGAGEETQYF. CDR3 nucleotide sequence: TGTGCCAGCAGCACCCCGGGGGGGGCCGGGGAAGAGACCCAGTACTTC.

This clonotype has only a few counts. The rearrangement uses TRBV4-3 and TRBJ1-3, with 8 bases that match TRBD1. Germline values: CDR1 LGHNA, CDR2 YSLEER. V gave up 2 bases and J gave up 4 bases; unmatched junction bases: 4. CDR3 length: 15 residues. CDR3 region: CASSQSGGTGNTIYF. CDR3 DNA: TGCGCCAGCAGCCAATCAGGGGGCACAGGAAACACCATATATTTT.

V and J are TRBV3-1 and TRBJ2-4; D is ambiguous. Germline loops: CDR1 LGHDT, CDR2 YNNKEL (reference sequence). Trimming removed 6 bases from V and 0 bases from J, with 9 bases in between. This CDR3 comprises 14 residues. CDR3 DNA sequence: TGTGCCAGCAGGGGTACTTTAGCCAAAAACATTCAGTACTTC. It codes for CASRGTLAKNIQYF.

In its sample, this clonotype was seen many times. The chain carries TRBV20-1 and TRBJ2-7, with D perhaps TRBD2 (5 bases). V was cut by 7 bases and J by 7 bases, with 20 bases left in between. This CDR3 region has 13 residues. The V gene's germline CDR1 is DFQATT and CDR2 SNEGSKA (reference sequence). The CDR3 loop reads CSVAVTTSGEQYF. The CDR3 nucleotides read TGCAGTGTCGCAGTCACGACGTCGGGGGAGCAGTACTTC.

This clonotype was observed many times. The V call is TRBV20-1, the J call TRBJ2-5; no reliable D call. Trimming removed 6 bases at V and 5 bases at J, with 7 bases between. The CDR3 is 10 amino acids. Germline V gives CDR1 DFQATT, CDR2 SNEGSKA (reference sequence). This chain's CDR3 is CSAGEETQYF. The CDR3 nucleotides are TGCAGTGCCGGCGAGGAGACCCAGTACTTC.

The V and J genes are TRBV4-2 and TRBJ1-2, with 8 bases identical to TRBD1. CDR3 length: 15 amino acids. The ends lost 0 bases at V and 8 bases at J; junction bases unmatched: 8. Germline CDR1 and CDR2: LGHNA and YNFKEQ. CDR3 loop: CASSQDRSGGGGYTF. The CDR3 nucleotides are TGTGCCAGCAGCCAAGATCGGTCAGGGGGCGGGGGCTACACCTTC.

This clonotype has ten or more counts. V is TRBV6-2 or TRBV6-3 and J is TRBJ2-2; 12 bases match TRBD2. V shed 5 bases and J 3 bases; nucleotides not matched to a gene: 7. The length of the CDR3 is 17 residues. Germline CDR1 MNHEY, CDR2 SVGEGT. CDR3 nucleotides: TGTGCCAGCAGTGCGACTAGCGGGAGCCCCCACACCGGGGAGCTGTTTTTT. Translated, it gives CASSATSGSPHTGELFF.

At least ten counts were recorded for this clonotype. The rearrangement joins TRBV29-1 to TRBJ2-7; no clear D gene. Germline V lookup: CDR1 SQVTM, CDR2 ANQGSEA. CDR3 length equals 13 residues. V was trimmed by 6 bases and J by 0 bases, leaving 12 bases between them. The CDR3 DNA follows: TGCAGCGTCACAGATACGTACTCCTACGAGCAGTACTTC. Encoded protein: CSVTDTYSYEQYF.

The genes are TRBV7-9 and TRBJ1-1; TRBD1 aligns across 9 bases. The V segment lost 6 bases and the J segment 8 bases; nucleotides outside the gene matches: 7. The CDR3 is made up of 13 amino acids. CDR1 and CDR2 from the germline V gene are SEHNR and FQNEAQ (reference sequence). Written as DNA, the CDR3 is TGTGCCAGCAGGACAACAGGGGGCTTCGAAGCTTTCTTT. This sequence encodes CASRTTGGFEAFF. Full variable domain (missing parts from reference TRBV7-9 and TRBJ1-1): DTGVSQNPRHKITKRGQNVTFRCDPISEHNRLYWYRQTLGQGPEFLTYFQNEAQLEKSRLLSDRFSAERPKGSFSTLEIQRTEQGDSAMYLCASRTTGGFEAFFGQGTRLTVV.

In its sample, this clonotype was seen many times. This chain links TRBV11-2 with TRBJ2-1; 9 positions match TRBD1. The CDR3 consists of 16 residues. The J segment lost 0 bases and the V segment lost 1 base, leaving 1 base of the junction unmatched. The germline CDR1 and CDR2 sequences are SGHAT and FQNNGV. The CDR3 sequence: CASSLVGQGSYNEQFF. CDR3 nucleotides: TGTGCCAGCAGCTTAGTGGGACAGGGCTCCTACAATGAGCAGTTCTTC.

The chain combines TRBV5-1 with TRBJ1-1, with a possible D match to TRBD1 (5 bases). V lost 4 bases to trimming and J lost 0 bases, with 10 bases between them. Germline CDR1 SGHRS, CDR2 YFSETQ. CDR3 length: 14 amino acids. The chain's CDR3 is CASSSRVVNTEAFF. The CDR3 coding sequence is TGCGCCAGCAGCAGCAGGGTCGTGAACACTGAAGCTTTCTTT. Full variable domain (missing parts from reference TRBV5-1 and TRBJ1-1): KAGVTQTPRYLIKTRGQQVTLSCSPISGHRSVSWYQQTPGQGLQFLFEYFSETQRNKGNFPGRFSGRQFSNSRSEMNVSTLELGDSALYLCASSSRVVNTEAFFGQGTRLTVV.

The sample holds a few counts of this clonotype. The V and J genes are TRBV4-2 and TRBJ2-6; D is possibly TRBD2 (6 bases). Germline CDR1 and CDR2: LGHNA and YNFKEQ. The CDR3 runs to 16 residues. V was cut by 0 bases and J by 2 bases, with 8 bases left in between. The CDR3 loop reads CASSQDSGAGANVLTF. For the CDR3, the DNA is TGTGCCAGCAGCCAAGATTCGGGGGCTGGGGCCAACGTCCTGACTTTC.

This clonotype showed up just a few times. This chain joins TRBV20-1 and TRBJ2-3; possible D gene TRBD1, 5 bases. The V gene lost 3 bases and the J gene lost 8 bases, with 9 bases spanning the gap. There are 11 residues in the CDR3. The V gene's germline CDR1 is DFQATT and CDR2 SNEGSKA (reference sequence). CDR3 nucleotides: TGCAGTGCTAGTGGGGCTGCTACGCAGTATTTT. Its protein is CSASGAATQYF.

The J gene is TRBJ2-7, the V gene TRBV29-1; D uncertain. Per germline, CDR1 SQVTM and CDR2 ANQGSEA. The length of the CDR3 is 12 residues. The V and J ends lost 3 bases and 5 bases respectively, with 11 bases between them. The CDR3 DNA reads TGCAGCGTTGAGGAGTCCGGCCACGAGCAGTACTTC. It codes for CSVEESGHEQYF.

This clonotype was counted only a few times. This rearrangement joins TRBV29-1 to TRBJ2-5, with D tentatively TRBD1 (5 bases). Germline CDR1 SQVTM, CDR2 ANQGSEA. This CDR3 is built from 11 residues. V was cut by 7 bases and J by 5 bases, with 11 bases left in between. The DNA of the CDR3 is TGCAGCGCCCCAGGGTGGGAGACCCAGTACTTC. It codes for CSAPGWETQYF.

This clonotype was counted at least ten times. V and J are TRBV28 and TRBJ2-7; 10 bases align to TRBD2. Trimming removed 5 bases from V and 3 bases from J; junction bases left unmatched: 7. The CDR3 is 15 amino acids. The germline V gene has CDR1 MDHEN and CDR2 SYDVKM. CDR3 DNA sequence: TGTGCCAGCAGTGCCCCTAGCGGGAGTGACTACGAGCAGTACTTC. It encodes CASSAPSGSDYEQYF.

This clonotype was recorded a few times. This CDR3 is CASSLEGIGSYGYTF. Written as DNA, the CDR3 is TGTGCCAGCAGCTTGGAGGGTATCGGGAGCTATGGCTACACCTTC. The chain recombines TRBV11-2 with TRBJ1-2; D gene uncertain. Germline loops: CDR1 SGHAT, CDR2 FQNNGV. The CDR3 length is 15 residues. Trimming took off 3 bases at V and 4 bases at J, with 15 bases between the two ends.

The rearrangement links TRBV6-5 to TRBJ1-1; no firm D call. The CDR3 totals 12 residues. From germline, CDR1 is MNHEY and CDR2 SVGAGI. Deletions cut 11 bases from V and 5 bases from J, with 15 bases between. The CDR3 is CAGRQGRTEAFF. In DNA form, the CDR3 reads TGTGCCGGCCGCCAAGGAAGGACTGAAGCTTTCTTT.